This T cell receptor (beta chain) was identified in a study of shared clonotypes between healthy human individuals. CDR3 length: 14 residues. Trimming stripped 5 bases from V and 4 bases from J, with 14 bases between. CDR1 is SGHTA, CDR2 FQGNSA, per germline. At the deep level, the assay was run. Repertoires were generated with immunoSEQ multiplex PCR, while TCRdb's copy carries only in-frame clones and drops some. The sample consists of some 1,600,000 clones, approximately 98% of them appearing once. Sequencing was carried out using naive CD4+ T cells sorted from blood. Subset indicated: CD45RA+ positively selected. The chain joins TRBV7-2 to TRBJ1-2, with D possibly matching TRBD1 (5 bases). The source of this sequence is a man aged 30 to 45 in good health. CDR3 bases: TGTGCCAGCAGCGACGGGGCAGAAATCTATGGCTACACCTTC. This encodes CASSDGAEIYGYTF.